A single sample is the source of the 4 T cell receptor beta chains below, sequenced in a study of cytomegalovirus exposure and HLA in healthy donors (dated by TCRdb to the late 2010s). Library preparation employed the immunoSEQ multiplex PCR assay. Imported from immuneACCESS, the table was reduced by TCRdb to in-frame sequences with V and J called. These copies leave out some clones; in studies compared against another copy, an unresolved V gene accounts for under half, and the cause of the remainder is not known. This sample has more than 80,000 clones in its table, and less than 90% of those were observed once. The ten largest clones add up to less than 2% of the sample. The specimen was PBMCs. The receptors here all came from a woman aged 18-30 years in good health and CMV-seropositive.

The chain recombines TRBV9 with TRBJ2-5, with D possibly matching TRBD2 (6 bases). Germline V gives CDR1 SGDLS, CDR2 YYNGEE. The CDR3 runs 14 residues. V shed 0 bases and J shed 5 bases, with 11 bases lying between them. The CDR3: CASSVGWGEETQYF. The CDR3 nucleotides read TGTGCCAGCAGCGTAGGGTGGGGGGAGGAGACCCAGTACTTC.

CDR3 nucleotide sequence: TGTGCCAGCAGCCTAGGACAGAAACCCTCCTATGGCTACACCTTC. Translating it yields CASSLGQKPSYGYTF. The rearrangement uses TRBV7-8 and TRBJ1-2, with a tentative D call TRBD1 (6 bases). This CDR3 is built from 15 residues. V was clipped by 5 bases and J by 4 bases, with 17 bases between them. CDR1 SGHVS and CDR2 FQNEAQ come from the germline V gene.

The chain carries TRBV25-1 and TRBJ2-3, with 11 positions matching TRBD2. Trimming removed 4 bases from V and 6 bases from J; junction bases left unmatched: 9. CDR3 size: 16 residues. Germline CDR1 MGHDK, CDR2 SYGVNS. The CDR3 sequence: CASSAPLAGGLDTQYF. CDR3 DNA: TGTGCCAGCAGTGCCCCCTTAGCGGGGGGGCTGGATACGCAGTATTTT. Filled out from reference TRBV25-1 and TRBJ2-3, the complete variable domain reads EADIYQTPRYLVIGTGKKITLECSQTMGHDKMYWYQQDPGMELHLIHYSYGVNSTEKGDLSSESTVSRIRTEHFPLTLESARPSHTSQYLCASSAPLAGGLDTQYFGPGTRLTVL.

The rearrangement uses TRBV9 and TRBJ2-2; 7 nucleotides align to TRBD2. The CDR3 covers 16 residues. The germline gives CDR1 SGDLS, CDR2 YYNGEE. J lost 4 bases, V lost 0 bases, and 6 bases had no gene match. The CDR3: CASSVGRGGGTGELFF. CDR3 DNA sequence: TGTGCCAGCAGCGTAGGAAGGGGCGGGGGCACCGGGGAGCTGTTTTTT.